This T cell receptor (beta chain) was identified in a study of T cell responses to AZD1222 COVID-19 vaccine. Method: immunoSEQ multiplex PCR; TCRdb's copy keeps in-frame clones and lacks some. The sample's table shows some 150,000 clones. About this clone: Its antigen is still unknown.

Trimming took off 5 bases at V and 3 bases at J, with 18 bases between the two ends. The CDR3 is 16 residues long. CDR1 and CDR2 from the germline V gene are LGHNA and YSLEER. Study findings and constraints: Baseline serology detected seropositivity in only a handful of AZD1222 recipients. Two AZD1222 administrations were followed by greater Spike-specific TCR breadth and depth. The CD4 TCRs associated with vaccination extended across spike and predominated at 160-218 and 743-854. The sample set comprised mostly white British donors with more females, and clonal diversity was possibly underestimated.

The TCR comes from an adult in good health. The chain uses TRBV4-3 and TRBJ2-3; D may be TRBD1 (5 bases). Sequencing input: peripheral blood. The CDR3 protein is CASSRAPRGGTDTQYF. CDR3 nucleotides: TGCGCCAGCAGCAGGGCCCCTAGGGGTGGGACAGATACGCAGTATTTT.